Presented here are 13 T cell receptor beta chains from one specimen sequenced in a study of T cells in Graves' hyperthyroidism and ophthalmopathy. Amplified TCR beta CDR3 regions derived from RNA transcripts. A set of HTBI primers served as the primers for a first-round RT-PCR of the TCR CDR3. TCRdb itself ran the multiplex PCR reads through MiXCR, one entry per CDR3 protein. Here the sample spans roughly 720,000 distinct CDR3 sequences, roughly 17% being singletons. Source material: blood. These receptors all stem from a man aged 45-65 years with Graves' hyperthyroidism.

Here the CDR3 DNA reads TGCAGTGCTCGATATAGCGGAGGGAACCTCAATGAGCAGTTCTTC. Encoded protein: CSARYSGGNLNEQFF. V usage is TRBV20-1 and J usage is TRBJ2-1, with D possibly being TRBD2 (6 bases). From germline, CDR1 is DFQATT and CDR2 SNEGSKA (reference sequence). With 5 bases removed from V and 6 bases from J, the gap between germline ends came to 20 bases. This CDR3 comprises 15 residues.

In DNA form, the CDR3 reads TGCAGCGTGCAAACGAGGGGGCCGTTCCAAGAGACCCAGTACTTC. Its protein product is CSVQTRGPFQETQYF. V usage is TRBV29-1 and J usage is TRBJ2-5; 7 bases are a match to TRBD1. Germline CDR1 and CDR2: SQVTM and ANQGSEA. The CDR3 extends over 15 amino acids. J lost 1 base, V lost 6 bases, and 11 bases had no gene match.

This clonotype was picked up one time. This rearrangement joins TRBV9 to TRBJ1-2, with 8 nucleotides matching TRBD1. V was clipped by 3 bases and J by 4 bases; unmatched bases: 5. The CDR3 runs to 14 residues. Per the germline V gene, CDR1 is SGDLS and CDR2 is YYNGEE. This chain's CDR3 is CASSGGQDFYGYTF. CDR3 in DNA: TGTGCCAGCAGCGGGGGACAGGACTTCTATGGCTACACCTTC. Full variable domain (remainder filled in from reference TRBV9 and TRBJ1-2): DSGVTQTPKHLITATGQRVTLRCSPRSGDLSVYWYQQSLDQGLQFLIQYYNGEERAKGNILERFSAQQFPDLHSELNLSSLELGDSALYFCASSGGQDFYGYTFGSGTRLTVV.

Points on this clonotype: Germline is not matched at one junction end, which may reflect a read error. This sequence joins TRBV7-9 and TRBJ1-5, with D possibly being TRBD1 (5 bases). From germline, CDR1 is SEHNR and CDR2 FQNEAQ (reference sequence). This CDR3 comprises 15 residues. This CDR3 is CASSLDGGSYQPQHF. The CDR3 coding sequence is TGTGCCAGCAGCTTAGATGGGGGTAGCTATCAGCCCCAGCATTTT.

The sample holds many counts of this clonotype. This rearrangement joins TRBV7-9 to TRBJ1-4; 9 bases are shared with TRBD1. Germline V gene sequence: CDR1 SEHNR, CDR2 FQNEAQ (reference sequence). The CDR3 loop spans 18 amino acids. V was clipped by 0 bases and J by 5 bases; unmatched bases: 10. The CDR3 here is CASSLAYLPGQGNEKLFF. CDR3 sequence (DNA): TGTGCCAGCAGCTTAGCTTACCTACCGGGACAGGGAAATGAAAAACTGTTTTTT.

V usage is TRBV20-1 and J usage is TRBJ1-6, with D possibly TRBD1 on 5 matching bases. The germline V gene encodes CDR1 DFQATT and CDR2 SNEGSKA (reference sequence). The CDR3 sequence is 13 residues long. The DNA of the CDR3 is TGCAAAGCAGCAGGGTACAATAATTCACCCCTCCACTTT. Translated: CKAAGYNNSPLHF.

This clonotype was picked up many times. The rearrangement links TRBV28 to TRBJ2-1; 10 bases are shared with TRBD2. The J segment lost 11 bases and the V segment lost 9 bases, leaving 19 bases of the junction unmatched. The length of the CDR3 is 16 residues. The germline V gene has CDR1 MDHEN and CDR2 SYDVKM. CDR3 sequence reads: CASARPGLAGAGKQFF. In DNA, the CDR3 is TGTGCCAGTGCGCGGCCGGGGCTAGCGGGAGCTGGTAAGCAGTTCTTC.

This clonotype occurred many times. This chain connects TRBV12-5 to TRBJ2-2; 8 bases match TRBD2. Germline CDR1 reads LGHNT; CDR2 reads FRNRAP. Unmatched junction bases numbered 13, after V lost 7 bases and J lost 3 bases. The CDR3 loop spans 17 amino acids. DNA for the CDR3: TGTGCTAGTGCCTATGACCGGACTAGCCAAGACACCGGGGAGCTGTTTTTT. Translation gives CASAYDRTSQDTGELFF.

The rearrangement uses TRBV19 and TRBJ1-2; 7 nucleotides match TRBD1. J lost 3 bases, V lost 7 bases, and 5 bases had no gene match. Germline CDR1 reads LNHDA; CDR2 reads SQIVND (reference sequence). The CDR3 loop spans 13 amino acids. CDR3 amino acids: CASNPGQYYGYTF. DNA of the CDR3: TGTGCCAGTAACCCGGGACAGTACTATGGCTACACCTTC.

This clonotype was observed at least ten times. The chain employs TRBV27 and TRBJ2-1, with TRBD2 identical over 10 bases. CDR1 MNHEY and CDR2 SMNVEV come from the germline V gene (reference sequence). The J segment lost 4 bases and the V segment lost 2 bases, leaving 2 bases of the junction unmatched. The CDR3 has 15 amino acids. The CDR3 bases are TGTGCCAGCAGTTTAACTAGCGGGGTATACAATGAGCAGTTCTTC. Protein: CASSLTSGVYNEQFF.

V is TRBV24-1 and J is TRBJ2-5; D is unclear. CDR3 length equals 12 residues. The V end lost 6 bases, the J end lost 1 base, and 5 bases lay between the germline ends. The germline V gene has CDR1 KGHDR and CDR2 SFDVKD. Here the CDR3 DNA reads TGTGCCACCAGTCGCAGCCAAGAGACCCAGTACTTC. Protein product: CATSRSQETQYF.

At least ten counts were recorded for this clonotype. The V gene is TRBV7-2, the J gene TRBJ2-1, with a weak D call TRBD2 (5 bases). V was cut by 1 base and J by 0 bases, with 10 bases left in between. CDR3 length: 16 residues. Germline V lookup: CDR1 SGHTA, CDR2 FQGNSA. Here the CDR3 reads CASSLESGISYNEQFF. In nucleotides, the CDR3 is TGTGCCAGCAGCTTAGAGAGCGGTATCTCCTACAATGAGCAGTTCTTC. The full variable domain, completed using reference TRBV7-2 and TRBJ2-1, is GAGVSQSPSNKVTEKGKDVELRCDPISGHTALYWYRQSLGQGLEFLIYFQGNSAPDKSGLPSDRFSAERTGGSVSTLTIQRTQQEDSAVYLCASSLESGISYNEQFFGPGTRLTVL.

The V gene is TRBV3-1, the J gene TRBJ1-5; D is ambiguous. V was clipped by 3 bases and J by 5 bases, with 11 bases between them. Germline V gene sequence: CDR1 LGHDT, CDR2 YNNKEL (reference sequence). The length of the CDR3 is 14 residues. CDR3 protein: CASSQAEADQPQHF. The CDR3 DNA reads as TGTGCCAGCAGCCAGGCGGAGGCAGATCAGCCCCAGCATTTT.